This T cell receptor (beta chain) was recovered during a study of memory CD4+ T cells and cytomegalovirus serostatus. Overall study: Of the healthy Belgian adults, 9 were CMV seropositive and around 22 seronegative.

In the original analysis: Out-of-frame sequences were removed, leaving around 2.2 million distinct TCRbeta sequences. Sequencing was performed with immunoSEQ multiplex PCR; in TCRdb, only in-frame clones are kept and a portion is missing. From that table come the V and J calls and clone size; the DNA was used to work out D and trimming. The profile shows about 27,000 clones, about 78% of them singletons. V gave up 3 bases and J gave up 0 bases, with 13 bases separating them. The CDR3 is 16 amino acids. Germline CDR1 reads SGHNT; CDR2 reads YYREEE (reference sequence). This clone was seen a few times. Its target is unknown. Study-level findings and limits: CMV serostatus prediction reached median AUC about 0.95, or 0.9 with US-trained model.

Single viable CD3+CD4+CD8-CD45RO+ cells were sorted as the memory CD4+ T cells. The chain combines TRBV5-4 with TRBJ1-3; TRBD1 might be the D (6 bases). Sequencing was done on a sample of memory CD4+ T cells from blood. The origin of this receptor is an adult in good health and CMV-seronegative. The CDR3 loop reads CASSSAGGRSGNTIYF. CDR3 sequence (DNA): TGTGCCAGCAGCTCGGCGGGGGGGCGCTCTGGAAACACCATATATTTT.